This T cell receptor (beta chain) was profiled in a study of shared clonotypes between healthy human individuals. Donation came from healthy HIV-negative adults that had no recent acute infections or vaccinations. Genomic DNA from unsorted samples was obtained from around 100 million PBMCs (per sample). Overall study results and limits: In this cohort, only blood was sampled, and tissue repertoires likely differ.

About this clone itself: Antigen unknown.

V lost 5 bases, J lost 2 bases, and 13 bases lay in between. Germline V gene data show CDR1 as SEHNR and CDR2 as FQNEAQ (reference sequence). The CDR3 sequence is 15 residues long. Unsorted PBMC DNA sequencing spanned ten immunoSEQ deep assay plates. Clones were sequenced by immunoSEQ multiplex PCR, and TCRdb holds only the in-frame ones, with some missing. The repertoire holds 490,000 or so clones, with roughly 78% as singletons. The sequenced material came from PBMCs. The rearrangement links TRBV7-9 to TRBJ1-5, with D possibly matching TRBD1 (5 bases). The sequence was collected from a woman aged 40 to 49 in good health. Some clones in this sample may be carry-over from other donors' samples. CDR3 in DNA: TGTGCCAGCAGCCAAGATGGAGGGGGCAATCAGCCCCAGCATTTT. Its translation: CASSQDGGGNQPQHF.